Shown below are 27 T cell receptor beta chains from a single sample sequenced in a study of blood T cell repertoires in COVID-19. Data came from immunoSEQ multiplex PCR; TCRdb stores just in-frame clones and leaves some out. The sample consists of approximately 450,000 clones, 75% to 90% of them appearing once. The sequencing input was peripheral blood. These receptors all stem from a woman aged 25-40 years with acute or convalescent COVID-19.

V usage is TRBV7-8 and J usage is TRBJ1-1; 7 nucleotides align to TRBD1. Germline-derived CDR1 and CDR2 are SGHVS and FQNEAQ. This CDR3 contains 17 residues. Trimming removed 1 base from V and 11 bases from J; junction bases left unmatched: 19. The CDR3 coding sequence is TGTGCCAGCAGCTTAGATGAGGTCGAACAGGGGAGGAAAGGGGCTTTCTTT. Protein sequence: CASSLDEVEQGRKGAFF.

The rearrangement uses TRBV5-1 and TRBJ1-5; D possibly corresponds to TRBD1 (6 bases). The CDR3 length is 13 residues. Germline loops: CDR1 SGHRS, CDR2 YFSETQ. The V and J ends lost 0 bases and 7 bases respectively, with 8 bases between them. DNA of the CDR3: TGCGCCAGCAGCTTGGAGGGGGAACAGCCCCAGCATTTT. As protein: CASSLEGEQPQHF.

The chain joins TRBV7-3 to TRBJ2-3; possible D gene TRBD2, 6 bases. CDR1 and CDR2 (germline): SGHTA, FQGTGA. The CDR3 is 14 residues long. V lost 5 bases and J lost 6, with 15 bases in between. The CDR3 reads CASSPTSASDTQYF. CDR3 DNA: TGTGCCAGCAGCCCGACTAGTGCTTCCGATACGCAGTATTTT.

V gene TRBV5-1 combines with J gene TRBJ1-2; no firm D call. The CDR3 is 14 residues long. From germline, CDR1 is SGHRS and CDR2 YFSETQ. V gave up 4 bases and J gave up 2 bases, with 12 bases separating them. CDR3 DNA sequence: TGCGCCAGCAGCCAATCCCCGGGGAACTATGGCTACACCTTC. It yields the protein CASSQSPGNYGYTF.

The V call is TRBV2, the J call TRBJ2-5; 7 bases line up with TRBD1. The J segment lost 4 bases and the V segment lost 6 bases, leaving 8 bases of the junction unmatched. The CDR3 spans 14 residues. Germline-derived CDR1 and CDR2 are SNHLY and FYNNEI. The DNA for the CDR3 is TGTGCCAGCAGGGTACAGGGGTTAGCAGAGACCCAGTACTTC. Translated, it gives CASRVQGLAETQYF. The complete variable domain, with remaining parts taken from reference TRBV2 and TRBJ2-5, reads EPEVTQTPSHQVTQMGQEVILRCVPISNHLYFYWYRQILGQKVEFLVSFYNNEISEKSEIFDDQFSVERPDGSNFTLKIRSTKLEDSAMYFCASRVQGLAETQYFGPGTRLLVL.

J is TRBJ2-5 and V is TRBV7-2, with 14 bases matching TRBD2. V lost 4 bases, J lost 5 bases, and 6 bases stayed unmatched. CDR3 size: 16 residues. Germline V lookup: CDR1 SGHTA, CDR2 FQGNSA. CDR3 nucleotide sequence: TGTGCCAGCAGCTATGGACTAGCGGGGGGTTTTGAGACCCAGTACTTC. Translated, it gives CASSYGLAGGFETQYF.

The rearrangement joins TRBV2 to TRBJ2-7, with TRBD1 matching over 7 bases. V lost 4 bases to trimming and J lost 1 base; unmatched junction nucleotides: 4. CDR3 size: 14 residues. Germline CDR1 reads SNHLY; CDR2 reads FYNNEI. CDR3 in amino acids: CASSAGQNSYEQYF. Here the CDR3 DNA reads TGTGCCAGCAGTGCGGGACAGAATTCCTACGAGCAGTACTTC.

In this sample, this clone turned up once. The chain is built from TRBV5-4 and TRBJ2-5; tentative D call: TRBD2 (6 bases). Trimming stripped 0 bases from V and 7 bases from J, with 19 bases between. Germline V lookup: CDR1 SGHNT, CDR2 YYREEE (reference sequence). This CDR3 comprises 16 residues. The DNA of the CDR3 is TGTGCCAGCAGCTTGGGCCGCGGGACGGCCTCTCCGACCCAGTACTTC. The encoded protein is CASSLGRGTASPTQYF.

This chain joins TRBV27 and TRBJ1-1; weak D call: TRBD1 (5 bases). This CDR3 is built from 14 residues. The germline V and J ends were trimmed by 3 bases and 7 bases, with 15 bases remaining between them. Germline CDR1 is MNHEY and CDR2 is SMNVEV (reference sequence). The CDR3 here is CASSFWGGWGEAFF. DNA of the CDR3: TGTGCCAGCAGTTTTTGGGGGGGGTGGGGTGAAGCTTTCTTT.

The chain combines TRBV7-9 with TRBJ2-5; TRBD1 agrees at 10 bases. Trimming took 5 bases from V and 5 from J; bases not matched to a gene: 11. Germline V gene sequence: CDR1 SEHNR, CDR2 FQNEAQ (reference sequence). This CDR3 comprises 16 residues. The CDR3 sequence is CASSGLDRGLRETQYF. The CDR3 bases are TGTGCCAGCAGCGGATTAGACAGGGGGCTTCGCGAGACCCAGTACTTC.

The chain combines TRBV24-1 with TRBJ2-1; a weak D match, TRBD2 (6 bases). The V gene lost 0 bases and the J gene lost 10 bases, with 9 bases spanning the gap. The CDR3 is 13 residues long. CDR1 and CDR2 from the germline V gene are KGHDR and SFDVKD. The CDR3 reads CATSDLLAGEQFF. CDR3 nucleotides: TGTGCCACCAGTGATTTGCTGGCGGGGGAGCAGTTCTTC.

The gene calls are TRBV6-4 and TRBJ1-1; TRBD1 is a possible D gene (6 bases). V was shortened by 6 bases and J by 7 bases, with 15 bases between the two germline ends. Germline V gene lookup returns CDR1 MRHNA and CDR2 SNTAGT. This CDR3 is 13 amino acids long. The CDR3 coding sequence is TGTGCCAGCAGGGCAACAGGGTACGGTGAAGCTTTCTTT. This sequence encodes CASRATGYGEAFF.

The chain has TRBV29-1 and TRBJ1-3; D possibly corresponds to TRBD1 (6 bases). V dropped 4 bases and J dropped 0 bases, with 13 bases sitting between them. Germline CDR1 SQVTM, CDR2 ANQGSEA. The CDR3 spans 15 residues. CDR3 coding DNA: TGCAGCGTTGCCGGGACACGTATCTCTGGAAACACCATATATTTT. It yields the protein CSVAGTRISGNTIYF.

V usage is TRBV21-1 and J usage is TRBJ1-5. TRBV21-1 is noted as a pseudogene. The CDR3 runs 16 residues. The CDR3 DNA follows: TGTGCCAGCAGCAATGAACTAGGCGGTAGCAATCAGCCCCAGCATTTT. Translating it yields CASSNELGGSNQPQHF.

J is TRBJ2-7 and V is TRBV6-5; 10 bases match TRBD1. CDR1 is MNHEY and CDR2 is SVGAGI in the germline V gene. With 7 bases clipped from V and 4 bases from J, the junction kept 7 bases outside the gene matches. The CDR3 is 14 amino acids. CDR3 nucleotide sequence: TGTGCCAGCACTCGGGACAGGGGTGGATACGAGCAGTACTTC. It yields the protein CASTRDRGGYEQYF.

The chain carries TRBV11-2 and TRBJ1-2; perhaps TRBD1 as D (5 bases). CDR1 and CDR2 (germline): SGHAT, FQNNGV. The CDR3 has 15 amino acids. Trimming removed 5 bases from V and 6 bases from J, with 19 bases in between. The chain's CDR3 is CASSPGDWGTNGYTF. The CDR3 DNA follows: TGTGCCAGCAGCCCGGGGGACTGGGGTACTAATGGCTACACCTTC.

To note about this clone: At one end the junction does not follow the germline gene, possibly because of a read error. The same CDR3 can be traced to other DNA sequences in this sample. The chain employs TRBV2 and TRBJ1-3; D is perhaps TRBD1 (6 bases). The length of the CDR3 is 13 residues. CDR1 and CDR2 (germline): SNHLY, FYNNEI. The CDR3 DNA follows: TGTGCCAGCAGACAGGGTTTTGGAAACACTATATATTTT. Amino acid sequence: CASRQGFGNTIYF. The whole variable domain, filled in from reference TRBV2 and TRBJ1-3, reads EPEVTQTPSHQVTQMGQEVILRCVPISNHLYFYWYRQILGQKVEFLVSFYNNEISEKSEIFDDQFSVERPDGSNFTLKIRSTKLEDSAMYFCASRQGFGNTIYFGEGSWLTVV.

The chain uses TRBV6-5 and TRBJ2-7; D uncertain. Germline V gives CDR1 MNHEY, CDR2 SVGAGI. The CDR3 loop spans 11 amino acids. V lost 6 bases and J lost 3, with 6 bases in between. CDR3 in amino acids: CASRNSYEQYF. CDR3 DNA: TGTGCCAGCAGGAATAGCTACGAGCAGTACTTC.

The rearrangement uses TRBV7-3 and TRBJ2-1; D might be TRBD2 (6 bases). Trimming stripped 0 bases from V and 2 bases from J, with 11 bases between. CDR1 is SGHTA and CDR2 is FQGTGA in the germline V gene. There are 16 residues in the CDR3. CDR3 DNA: TGTGCCAGCAGCTTAACACACGGGGGAGCCTACAATGAGCAGTTCTTC. Amino acid sequence: CASSLTHGGAYNEQFF.

The chain recombines TRBV7-2 with TRBJ2-7, with D hard to call. V lost 5 bases, J lost 4 bases, and 6 bases lay in between. CDR1 is SGHTA, CDR2 FQGNSA, per germline. This CDR3 is built from 11 residues. CDR3 nucleotide sequence: TGTGCCAGCAGCCCCGGGTACGAGCAGTACTTC. As protein: CASSPGYEQYF.

The chain employs TRBV30 and TRBJ1-4; 10 bases agree with TRBD1. Germline CDR1 is GTSNPN and CDR2 is SVGIG (reference sequence). J lost 3 bases, V lost 1 base, and 5 bases had no gene match. The CDR3 spans 16 residues. The CDR3 coding sequence is TGTGCCTGGAGTGCGCCAGGGACAGGGGCTAATGAAAAACTGTTTTTT. This translates into CAWSAPGTGANEKLFF.

The chain combines TRBV12-3 or TRBV12-4 with TRBJ1-1, with D unresolved. V lost 5 bases, J lost 3 bases, and 10 bases lay in between. The CDR3 is made up of 13 amino acids. CDR3 bases: TGTGCCAGCAGTAGCCGGGGTGACACTGAAGCTTTCTTT. This encodes CASSSRGDTEAFF.

V gene TRBV21-1 combines with J gene TRBJ2-2; the D call in the table, TRBD2, was not verified against the DNA. TRBV21-1 is classified as a pseudogene. The CDR3 has 15 amino acids. The CDR3 sequence: CASIKPGTNTGELFF. The CDR3 DNA reads TGTGCCAGCATAAAGCCGGGGACGAACACCGGGGAGCTGTTTTTT.

This chain links TRBV19 with TRBJ2-3; TRBD2 might be the D (6 bases). Germline CDR1 reads LNHDA; CDR2 reads SQIVND (reference sequence). The germline V and J ends were trimmed by 3 bases and 0 bases, with 10 bases remaining between them. This CDR3 spans 15 amino acids. Written as DNA, the CDR3 is TGTGCCAGTAGTATGCGGCGGGGAAGCACAGATACGCAGTATTTT. Translation: CASSMRRGSTDTQYF.

The rearrangement links TRBV3-1 (or the pseudogene TRBV3-2) to TRBJ2-3; maybe TRBD2 (5 bases). Trimming stripped 6 bases from V and 2 bases from J, with 15 bases between. Germline CDR1 is LGHDT and CDR2 is YNNKEL (reference sequence). This CDR3 has 15 residues. This chain's CDR3 is CASRIGNANTDTQYF. CDR3 bases: TGTGCCAGCAGGATCGGGAACGCGAACACAGATACGCAGTATTTT.

The chain combines TRBV6-5 with TRBJ1-2; 7 bases map to TRBD1. The CDR3 loop spans 13 amino acids. J was trimmed by 4 bases and V by 6 bases; bases with no gene match: 5. Germline V gene data show CDR1 as MNHEY and CDR2 as SVGAGI. The DNA for the CDR3 is TGTGCCAGCAGCCCGACAGGGATCTATGGCTACACCTTC. This gives the protein CASSPTGIYGYTF.

This chain joins TRBV10-3 and TRBJ2-7, with D uncertain. Trimming removed 4 bases at V and 5 bases at J, with 12 bases between. The CDR3 runs 13 residues. The germline V gene has CDR1 ENHRY and CDR2 SYGVKD. CDR3 in amino acids: CAISGEPNHEQYF. DNA of the CDR3: TGTGCCATCAGTGGCGAACCCAATCACGAGCAGTACTTC.